This T cell receptor beta chain was recovered during a study of yellow fever vaccine responses in identical twins. Findings and caveats of the study: Among the twins, the vaccine T cell response reportedly seemed partly convergent and partly personalized.

Concerning this clonotype: Its antigen is not identified.

TCRdb independently ran MiXCR on the RT-PCR reads; one entry per CDR3 protein. The table has under 12,000 distinct CDR3 sequences, 70% to 85% seen once. The CDR3 sequence is 15 residues long. With 1 base removed from V and 4 bases from J, the gap between germline ends came to 11 bases. This material consisted of T cells from blood (PBMCs), unsorted or a sorted subset (not recorded which), taken before or after yellow fever vaccination (not recorded which). The sequence came from a woman aged 18 to 35 who received the yellow fever vaccine. V is TRBV12-3 or TRBV12-4 and J is TRBJ2-1, with no clear D. The CDR3 DNA sequence: TGTGCCAGCAGTTTAGGTGTTGGCGGTTACAATGAGCAGTTCTTC. This gives the protein CASSLGVGGYNEQFF.